Listed here is a single T cell receptor beta chain. V was pared by 6 bases and J by 6 bases, with 11 bases between. Germline assignment: CDR1 KGHSH and CDR2 LQKENI. The CDR3 loop spans 12 amino acids. The source of the sample is a study of blood T cell repertoires in COVID-19. Assay: immunoSEQ multiplex PCR; the TCRdb copy retains only in-frame clones and omits some. This table holds about 260,000 clones, around 86% found once. Sequencing used peripheral blood. The rearrangement links TRBV18 to TRBJ1-1; TRBD1 is a possible D gene (6 bases). This clonotype was sampled from a man between 40 and 49 years old with active or convalescent COVID-19. The CDR3: CASSTNRAEAFF. The DNA for the CDR3 is TGTGCCAGCTCCACCAACAGGGCTGAAGCTTTCTTT.